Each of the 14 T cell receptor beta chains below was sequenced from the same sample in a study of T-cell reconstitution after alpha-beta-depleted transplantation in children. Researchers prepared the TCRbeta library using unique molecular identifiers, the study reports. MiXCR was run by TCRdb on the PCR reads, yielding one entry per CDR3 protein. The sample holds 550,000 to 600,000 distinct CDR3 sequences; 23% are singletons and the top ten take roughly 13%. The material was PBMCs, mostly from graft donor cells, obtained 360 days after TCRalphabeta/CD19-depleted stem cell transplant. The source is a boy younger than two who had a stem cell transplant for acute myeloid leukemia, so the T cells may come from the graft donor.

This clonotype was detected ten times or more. Here the CDR3 reads CSASRQDHEQYV. The CDR3 nucleotides read TGCAGTGCTAGTCGACAGGACCACGAGCAGTACGTC. The rearrangement uses TRBV20-1 and TRBJ2-7, with D possibly being TRBD1 (6 bases). CDR1 and CDR2 from the germline V gene are DFQATT and SNEGSKA (reference sequence). The V gene lost 3 bases and the J gene lost 5 bases, with 11 bases spanning the gap. The CDR3 is 12 residues long.

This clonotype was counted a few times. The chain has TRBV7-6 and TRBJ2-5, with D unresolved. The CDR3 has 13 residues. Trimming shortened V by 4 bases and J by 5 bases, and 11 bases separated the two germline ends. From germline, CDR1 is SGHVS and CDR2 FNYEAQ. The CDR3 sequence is CASSSLVDETQYF. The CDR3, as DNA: TGTGCCAGCAGCTCTCTGGTTGATGAGACCCAGTACTTC.

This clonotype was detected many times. The CDR3 DNA follows: TGTGCCAGCAGTCCTAGTGCCGGGACAGGGGGCTACGAGCAGTACTTC. Encoded protein: CASSPSAGTGGYEQYF. The chain is built from TRBV12-3 or TRBV12-4 and TRBJ2-7; TRBD1 matches 11 bases. V shed 5 bases and J 3 bases; nucleotides not matched to a gene: 9. This CDR3 is 16 amino acids long.

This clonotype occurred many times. Here the CDR3 reads CSASSVNTGELFF. CDR3 DNA sequence: TGCAGTGCTAGCAGCGTGAACACCGGGGAGCTGTTTTTT. The V and J genes are TRBV20-1 and TRBJ2-2; D not certain. This CDR3 contains 13 residues. V dropped 3 bases and J dropped 1 base, with 6 bases sitting between them. CDR1 is DFQATT, CDR2 SNEGSKA, per germline (reference sequence).

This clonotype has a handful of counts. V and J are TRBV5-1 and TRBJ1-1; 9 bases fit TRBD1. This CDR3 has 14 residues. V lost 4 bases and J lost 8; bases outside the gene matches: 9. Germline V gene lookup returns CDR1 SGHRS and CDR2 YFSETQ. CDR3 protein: CASSERTGEPEAFF. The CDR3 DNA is TGCGCCAGCAGCGAGCGGACAGGGGAGCCCGAAGCTTTCTTT.

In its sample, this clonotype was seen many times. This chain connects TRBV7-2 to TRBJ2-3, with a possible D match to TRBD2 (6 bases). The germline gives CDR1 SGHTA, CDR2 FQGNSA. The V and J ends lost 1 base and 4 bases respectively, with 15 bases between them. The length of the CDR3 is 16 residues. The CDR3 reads CASSLERGLRADTQYF. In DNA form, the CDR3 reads TGTGCCAGCAGCTTAGAACGGGGACTTAGGGCAGATACGCAGTATTTT.

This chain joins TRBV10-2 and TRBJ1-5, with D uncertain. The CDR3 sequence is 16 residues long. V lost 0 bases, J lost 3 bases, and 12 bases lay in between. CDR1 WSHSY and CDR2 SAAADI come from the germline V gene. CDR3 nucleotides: TGCGCCAGCAGTGAGTCGGGAGGAGGTCCCAATCAGCCCCAGCATTTT. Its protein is CASSESGGGPNQPQHF.

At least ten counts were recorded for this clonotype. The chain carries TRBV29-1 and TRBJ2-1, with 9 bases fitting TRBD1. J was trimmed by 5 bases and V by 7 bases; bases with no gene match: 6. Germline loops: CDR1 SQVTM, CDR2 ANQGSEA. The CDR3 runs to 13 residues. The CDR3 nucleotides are TGCAGCGCTGGGACAGGGATCAACAATGAGCAGTTCTTC. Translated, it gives CSAGTGINNEQFF.

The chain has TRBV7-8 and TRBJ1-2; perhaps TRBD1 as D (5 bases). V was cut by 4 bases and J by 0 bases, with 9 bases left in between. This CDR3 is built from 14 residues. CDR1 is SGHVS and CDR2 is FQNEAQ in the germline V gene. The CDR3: CASSSLTANYGYTF. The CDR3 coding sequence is TGTGCCAGCAGCTCGTTGACAGCTAACTATGGCTACACCTTC.

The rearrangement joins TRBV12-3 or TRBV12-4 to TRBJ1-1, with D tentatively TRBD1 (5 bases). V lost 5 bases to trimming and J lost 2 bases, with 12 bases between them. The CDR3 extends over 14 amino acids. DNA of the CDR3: TGTGCCAGCAGTACAGGACCCGTTAACACTGAAGCTTTCTTT. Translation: CASSTGPVNTEAFF.

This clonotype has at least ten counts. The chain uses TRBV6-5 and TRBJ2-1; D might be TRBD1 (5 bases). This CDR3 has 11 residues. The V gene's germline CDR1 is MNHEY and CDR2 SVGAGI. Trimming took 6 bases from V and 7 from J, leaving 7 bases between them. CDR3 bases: TGTGCCAGCAGCAGGGATAATGAGCAGTTCTTC. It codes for CASSRDNEQFF.

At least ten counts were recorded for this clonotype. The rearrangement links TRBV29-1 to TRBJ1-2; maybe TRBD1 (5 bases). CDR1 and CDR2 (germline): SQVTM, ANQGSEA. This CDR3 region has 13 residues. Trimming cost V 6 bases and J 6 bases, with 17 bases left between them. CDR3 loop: CSVNTGTRDGYTF. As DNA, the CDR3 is TGCAGCGTCAACACCGGGACGCGGGATGGCTACACCTTC. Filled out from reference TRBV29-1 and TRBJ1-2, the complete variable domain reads SAVISQKPSRDICQRGTSLTIQCQVDSQVTMMFWYRQQPGQSLTLIATANQGSEATYESGFVIDKFPISRPNLTFSTLTVSNMSPEDSSIYLCSVNTGTRDGYTFGSGTRLTVV.

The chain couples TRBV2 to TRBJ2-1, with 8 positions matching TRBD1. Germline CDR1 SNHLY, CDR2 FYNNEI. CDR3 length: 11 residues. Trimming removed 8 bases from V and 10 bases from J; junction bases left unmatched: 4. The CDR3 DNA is TGTGCCAGCGCAGGGGGCATCGAGCAGTTCTTC. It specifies CASAGGIEQFF. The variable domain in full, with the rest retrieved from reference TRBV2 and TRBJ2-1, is EPEVTQTPSHQVTQMGQEVILRCVPISNHLYFYWYRQILGQKVEFLVSFYNNEISEKSEIFDDQFSVERPDGSNFTLKIRSTKLEDSAMYFCASAGGIEQFFGPGTRLTVL.

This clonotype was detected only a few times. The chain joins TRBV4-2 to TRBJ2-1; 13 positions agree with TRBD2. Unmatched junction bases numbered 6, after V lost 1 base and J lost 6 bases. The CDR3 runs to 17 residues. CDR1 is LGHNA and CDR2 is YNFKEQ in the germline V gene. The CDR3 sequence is CASSQGGGTSGTNEQFF. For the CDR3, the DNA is TGTGCCAGCAGCCAAGGTGGGGGGACTAGCGGGACCAATGAGCAGTTCTTC.